A selection of T cell receptor beta chains follows, all from one sample in a study of blood T cell repertoires in COVID-19. Method: immunoSEQ multiplex PCR; TCRdb's copy keeps in-frame clones and lacks some. Seen here are over 400,000 clones, 88% observed once, and the top ten hold around 7.9%. The source material was PBMCs or T cells enriched from blood (not recorded which). All receptors come from a woman aged 55-75 years who had recovered from COVID-19. The CDR3 runs from the conserved cysteine through the conserved F or W. The order of the fields is D gene, V gene, clone size, J gene, CDR3 protein, CDR3 DNA. The D gene is left open where the match is weak. Clone sizes are given selectively: once, few, many, or a class where the clone is expanded.

>NA|TRBV12-3/TRBV12-4|NA|TRBJ2-7
CASSFEETEQYF
TGTGCCAGCAGTTTCGAGGAGACCGAGCAGTACTTC
>NA|TRBV11-2|few|TRBJ1-3
CASSQVRQGSGNTIYF
TGTGCCAGCAGCCAGGTCCGTCAGGGTTCTGGAAACACCATATATTTT
>TRBD1|TRBV24-1|NA|TRBJ2-7
CATSMAGGEQYF
TGTGCCACCAGTATGGCAGGGGGCGAGCAGTACTTC
>NA|TRBV15|NA|TRBJ1-2
CATSRTRQGSPYGYTF
TGTGCCACCAGCAGAACCCGCCAGGGTTCCCCTTATGGCTACACCTTC
>TRBD1|TRBV2|NA|TRBJ1-1
CASSVDRVNTEAFF
TGTGCCAGCAGTGTGGACAGGGTGAACACTGAAGCTTTCTTT
>TRBD1|TRBV5-1|NA|TRBJ2-3
CASSLRQGRTDTQYF
TGCGCCAGCAGCTTAAGACAGGGACGCACAGATACGCAGTATTTT
>TRBD2|TRBV3-1/TRBV3-2|NA|TRBJ2-1
CASSYGLAEYNEQFF
TGTGCCAGCAGCTACGGACTAGCGGAGTACAATGAGCAGTTCTTC
>TRBD1|TRBV2|NA|TRBJ1-1
CASSGQGATEAFF
TGTGCCAGCAGCGGACAGGGGGCCACTGAAGCTTTCTTT
>NA|TRBV7-2|NA|TRBJ1-2
CASTMTPNYGYTF
TGTGCCAGCACCATGACACCTAACTATGGCTACACCTTC
>TRBD1|TRBV19|NA|TRBJ1-2
CASSGQGGRSGYTF
TGTGCCAGTAGTGGACAGGGTGGTCGGTCTGGCTACACCTTC
>NA|TRBV7-9|once|TRBJ1-1
CASSYGFGGNVKAFF
TGTGCCAGCAGCTACGGGTTTGGCGGGAATGTTAAAGCTTTCTTT
>TRBD1|TRBV23-1|once|TRBJ1-5
CASSQSRQGGNQPQHF
TGCGCCAGCAGTCAATCACGACAGGGAGGCAATCAGCCCCAGCATTTT
>TRBD1|TRBV10-3|NA|TRBJ1-2
CAISVRDRGLNYGYTF
TGTGCCATCAGTGTAAGGGACAGGGGCCTTAACTATGGCTACACCTTC